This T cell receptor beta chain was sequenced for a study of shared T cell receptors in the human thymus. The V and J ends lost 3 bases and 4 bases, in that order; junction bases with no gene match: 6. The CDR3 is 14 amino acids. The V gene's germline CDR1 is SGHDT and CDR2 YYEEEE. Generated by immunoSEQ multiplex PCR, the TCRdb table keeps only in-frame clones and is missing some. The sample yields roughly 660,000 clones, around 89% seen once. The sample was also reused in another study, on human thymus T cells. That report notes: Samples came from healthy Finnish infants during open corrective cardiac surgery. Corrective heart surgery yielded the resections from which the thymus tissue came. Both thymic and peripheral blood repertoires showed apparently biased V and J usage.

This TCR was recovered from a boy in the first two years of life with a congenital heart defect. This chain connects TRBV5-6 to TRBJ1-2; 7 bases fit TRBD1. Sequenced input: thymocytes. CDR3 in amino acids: CASSCIQGGYGYTF. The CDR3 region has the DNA TGTGCCAGCAGCTGTATTCAGGGGGGCTATGGCTACACCTTC.